The following is a TCR beta chain sequence with its context. CDR1 LGHDT and CDR2 YNNKEL come from the germline V gene (reference sequence). The CDR3 length is 13 residues. V gave up 3 bases and J gave up 9 bases; unmatched junction bases: 6. This sample is drawn from a study of CD8 T cells in Susac syndrome. Random hexamers were used to reverse transcribe an amount of roughly 0.5 to 1 ug RNA. TCRdb fed the immunoSEQ multiplex PCR reads into MiXCR, producing one record per CDR3 protein. Among approximately 230,000 distinct CDR3 sequences listed, around 93% were seen once. Blood CD8+ and CD4+ T cells underwent high-throughput TCR beta sequencing.

This TCR came from a human donor with multiple sclerosis. The chain links TRBV3-1 to TRBJ2-3, with 7 bases aligning to TRBD1. The sample was CD4+ T cells from PBMCs. The DNA of the CDR3 is TGTGCCAGCAGCCAGATTACAGGGGCCACGCAGTATTTT. This codes for CASSQITGATQYF.